Below, 3 T cell receptor beta chains from the same sample are listed, as sequenced in a study of T cells after somatic rescue of genetic block. Sequenced by immunoSEQ multiplex PCR; TCRdb stores in-frame clones only, minus some. Here the sample spans about 68,000 clones, about nine tenths being singletons. The specimen was peripheral blood mononuclear cells (PBMCs). The receptors shown here come from a man aged 40-49 years.

The genes are TRBV10-2 and TRBJ1-5; D might be TRBD1 (5 bases). The CDR3 extends over 13 amino acids. Trimming left V 7 bases short and J 6 bases short, with 13 bases between. Germline assignment: CDR1 WSHSY and CDR2 SAAADI. The CDR3 is CASMPGLAQPQHF. The CDR3, as DNA: TGCGCCAGCATGCCAGGGCTGGCTCAGCCCCAGCATTTT.

The gene calls are TRBV6-5 and TRBJ2-7, with 10 nucleotides matching TRBD2. CDR3 length equals 15 residues. The germline V gene encodes CDR1 MNHEY and CDR2 SVGAGI. J was trimmed by 2 bases and V by 5 bases; bases with no gene match: 6. The CDR3 sequence: CASSAQSGRAYEQYF. Written as DNA, the CDR3 is TGTGCCAGCAGTGCCCAAAGCGGGAGGGCCTACGAGCAGTACTTC.

The chain combines TRBV29-1 with TRBJ2-1, with TRBD2 matching 11 bases. The germline CDR1 and CDR2 sequences are SQVTM and ANQGSEA. CDR3 length: 18 amino acids. Trimming removed 3 bases from V and 8 bases from J; junction bases left unmatched: 18. CDR3 coding DNA: TGCAGCGTTGATAAGGTTAGCGGGGGGGCGATTTGGGTCGATGAGCAGTTCTTC. It is translated as CSVDKVSGGAIWVDEQFF.